This T cell receptor (beta chain) was documented in a study of Ad26.COV2.S vaccination and SARS-CoV-2 variants. Findings of the study overall: Spike-specific TCR breadth in vaccine recipients exceeded that seen in placebo recipients. Post-vaccination breadth of spike-specific CD8+ and CD4+ T cell responses was reportedly substantial. Similar non-spike TCR breadth was observed in recipients of vaccine and of placebo.

CDR3 length: 14 residues. Germline loops: CDR1 SGHTA, CDR2 FQGNSA. Trimming pared 4 bases from V and 6 bases from J, leaving 15 bases between. As regards this clone: What it binds is unknown.

The method was immunoSEQ multiplex PCR; TCRdb's version includes in-frame clones alone and lacks a portion of them. This sample has 100,000 or so clones, with over 70% found just once. The chain is built from TRBV7-2 and TRBJ1-2, with D perhaps TRBD1 (5 bases). This material consisted of peripheral blood, taken after recovery from COVID-19. This sequence was found in a human donor who had recovered from COVID-19. The chain's CDR3 is CASSSTGAHHGYTF. CDR3 coding DNA: TGTGCCAGCAGCTCAACCGGGGCGCATCATGGCTACACCTTC.